The sequence of this T cell receptor beta chain was determined in a study of graft-versus-host responses after intestinal transplantation. About the research overall: Following induction with anti-thymocyte globulin, all recipients were given tacrolimus and steroids for about three years.

Germline V gives CDR1 MGHDK, CDR2 SYGVNS. Trimming removed 2 bases from V and 4 bases from J, with 6 bases in between. This CDR3 is 13 amino acids long. Study-wide results and caveats: Declining HvG levels early post-transplant were linked to peak circulating GvH clone levels. Graft-donor T cell macrochimerism coincided with high graft-versus-host to host-versus-graft clonal ratios in allografts.

In regard to this clone: Its antigen remains unidentified.

The data were produced by immunoSEQ multiplex PCR, yet TCRdb's version contains in-frame clones alone and is incomplete. The sample holds some 140,000 clones; approximately 91% are singletons and the top ten take 0.15% to 0.2%. This TCR was sampled from a human donor who received an intestinal transplant. V and J are TRBV25-1 and TRBJ2-1; D is undetermined. The sample in question was unstimulated CD4+ T cells sorted from spleen or lymph node cells, obtained before intestinal transplant. The CDR3 region is CASSEELYNEQFF. In DNA form, the CDR3 reads TGTGCCAGCAGTGAAGAGTTATACAATGAGCAGTTCTTC.